The 25 T cell receptor beta chains reported below all come from one sample, sequenced in a study of radiotherapy plus CTLA-4 blockade in lung cancer. Profiled with immunoSEQ multiplex PCR; TCRdb holds only in-frame clones, not every one. There are fewer than 70,000 clones in the sample; 65% to 80% occur only once, and over 7.5% lies in the top ten. The sample was peripheral blood, taken from a patient treated with radiotherapy plus ipilimumab. The receptors stem from a human donor with non-small cell lung cancer who had a complete response to radiotherapy plus ipilimumab.

The CDR3 region is CASSGELQETQYF. The CDR3 DNA follows: TGTGCCAGCAGCGGGGAGCTCCAAGAGACCCAGTACTTC. The chain joins TRBV7-2 to TRBJ2-5; D is possibly TRBD2 (5 bases). CDR3 length: 13 residues. Germline values: CDR1 SGHTA, CDR2 FQGNSA. Trimming left V 5 bases short and J 1 base short, with 8 bases between.

This sequence joins TRBV9 and TRBJ1-2; no firm D call. The V and J ends lost 2 bases and 7 bases respectively, with 15 bases between them. Per the germline V gene, CDR1 is SGDLS and CDR2 is YYNGEE. The CDR3 is made up of 14 amino acids. This chain's CDR3 is CASSVSGVYVGYTF. CDR3 nucleotides: TGTGCCAGCAGCGTCTCCGGTGTCTATGTTGGCTACACCTTC.

This chain links TRBV7-9 with TRBJ2-1; TRBD2 is a possible D gene (5 bases). The V gene lost 2 bases and the J gene lost 0 bases, with 11 bases spanning the gap. This CDR3 contains 16 residues. Looked up from germline, CDR1 is SEHNR and CDR2 is FQNEAQ (reference sequence). The CDR3 region is CASSLFGVSSYNEQFF. The CDR3 coding sequence is TGTGCCAGCAGCTTATTCGGGGTTAGCTCCTACAATGAGCAGTTCTTC.

J is TRBJ2-1 and V is TRBV7-2; 9 nucleotides agree with TRBD2. CDR1 and CDR2 from the germline V gene are SGHTA and FQGNSA. Trimming took 1 base from V and 9 from J; bases not matched to a gene: 7. The CDR3 has 15 amino acids. CDR3 sequence: CASSLVGSGGFEQFF. In DNA form, the CDR3 reads TGTGCCAGCAGCTTAGTGGGTAGCGGGGGCTTTGAGCAGTTCTTC.

The gene calls are TRBV6-4 and TRBJ1-1; the D gene is possibly TRBD1 (6 bases). CDR1 MRHNA and CDR2 SNTAGT come from the germline V gene. The CDR3 is 14 amino acids. Trimming took 5 bases from V and 11 from J, leaving 21 bases between them. CDR3 loop: CASSLDRTYGKAFF. For the CDR3, the DNA is TGTGCCAGCAGTCTTGACAGGACTTATGGGAAGGCTTTCTTT.

The rearrangement uses TRBV5-4 and TRBJ1-2; D remains unclear. The germline V and J ends were trimmed by 4 bases and 3 bases, with 13 bases remaining between them. The CDR3 is 14 amino acids. CDR1 SGHNT and CDR2 YYREEE come from the germline V gene (reference sequence). The CDR3: CASSLWLRDYGYTF. In DNA form, the CDR3 reads TGTGCCAGCAGCCTTTGGCTTCGGGACTATGGCTACACCTTC.

The rearrangement uses TRBV29-1 and TRBJ1-2, with D possibly matching TRBD1 (6 bases). This CDR3 contains 13 residues. V lost 8 bases and J 0 bases, leaving 13 bases between the germline ends. Germline lookup yields CDR1 SQVTM and CDR2 ANQGSEA. The CDR3 nucleotides read TGCAGCTCATCGGACAGATCTAACTATGGCTACACCTTC. Protein sequence: CSSSDRSNYGYTF.

This clone was observed once. CDR3 DNA: TGTGCCAGCAGCTTAGGGCGGGGCTATCAAGAGACCCAGTACTTC. Translating gives CASSLGRGYQETQYF. The chain employs TRBV7-2 and TRBJ2-5; the D gene is possibly TRBD2 (6 bases). V lost 1 base, J lost 2 bases, and 11 bases lay in between. The CDR3 is 15 amino acids. The germline V gene encodes CDR1 SGHTA and CDR2 FQGNSA.

The gene calls are TRBV9 and TRBJ1-6; D unclear. Between the trimmed V and J ends, which lost 3 bases and 10 bases, there was a span of 11 bases. Germline assignment: CDR1 SGDLS and CDR2 YYNGEE. The CDR3 has 13 amino acids. The CDR3 DNA reads as TGTGCCAGCAGCGCGGGCTTTTCCTCACCCCTCCACTTT. This gives the protein CASSAGFSSPLHF. Full variable domain (remainder filled in from reference TRBV9 and TRBJ1-6): DSGVTQTPKHLITATGQRVTLRCSPRSGDLSVYWYQQSLDQGLQFLIQYYNGEERAKGNILERFSAQQFPDLHSELNLSSLELGDSALYFCASSAGFSSPLHFGNGTRLTVT.

The chain employs TRBV6-5 and TRBJ2-3; D is ambiguous. CDR3 length: 11 amino acids. The V end lost 5 bases, the J end lost 7 bases, and 7 bases lay between the germline ends. The germline V gene encodes CDR1 MNHEY and CDR2 SVGAGI. CDR3: CASSQLYTQYF. The CDR3 DNA sequence: TGTGCCAGCAGTCAGCTATATACGCAGTATTTT.

This clone was picked up a small number of times. The chain links TRBV28 to TRBJ1-1; D is ambiguous. This CDR3 spans 12 amino acids. Per the germline V gene, CDR1 is MDHEN and CDR2 is SYDVKM. CDR3 nucleotides: TGTGTTACGACCCTGGCCGACACTGAAGCTTTCTTT. Encoded protein: CVTTLADTEAFF.

This clone was found a few times. This rearrangement joins TRBV7-9 to TRBJ2-3; no firm D call. CDR1 is SEHNR, CDR2 FQNEAQ, per germline (reference sequence). V lost 1 base to trimming and J lost 1 base, with 6 bases between them. The CDR3 spans 14 residues. In DNA form, the CDR3 reads TGTGCCAGCAGCTTAGTCGAGGGCACAGATACGCAGTATTTT. Translated, it gives CASSLVEGTDTQYF.

The J gene is TRBJ1-5, the V gene TRBV6-1, with D hard to call. V lost 2 bases to trimming and J lost 7 bases, with 9 bases between them. The CDR3 length is 13 residues. The V gene's germline CDR1 is MNHNS and CDR2 SASEGT. The CDR3 loop is CASSEIAWQPQHF. DNA of the CDR3: TGTGCCAGCAGTGAAATAGCCTGGCAGCCCCAGCATTTT.

The chain is built from TRBV5-1 and TRBJ2-5; D not certain. Germline V lookup: CDR1 SGHRS, CDR2 YFSETQ. Trimming stripped 0 bases from V and 3 bases from J, with 6 bases between. The CDR3 loop spans 13 amino acids. The CDR3 sequence is CASSLASEETQYF. The CDR3 DNA sequence: TGCGCCAGCAGCTTGGCGTCAGAAGAGACCCAGTACTTC.

The V gene is TRBV15, the J gene TRBJ2-7; D is uncertain. V lost 0 bases and J 0 bases, leaving 6 bases between the germline ends. Germline V gene lookup returns CDR1 LNHNV and CDR2 YYDKDF (reference sequence). The CDR3 has 14 residues. Here the CDR3 DNA reads TGTGCCACCAGCAGAGATCTGACCTCCTACGAGCAGTACTTC. It codes for CATSRDLTSYEQYF.

The chain links TRBV27 to TRBJ1-5; D may be TRBD1 (6 bases). Germline CDR1 reads MNHEY; CDR2 reads SMNVEV (reference sequence). The V and J ends lost 8 bases and 4 bases respectively, with 15 bases between them. CDR3 length equals 14 residues. The CDR3 spells CASSQGGWNQPQHF. The DNA for the CDR3 is TGTGCCAGCTCTCAAGGGGGTTGGAATCAGCCCCAGCATTTT.

This clone was counted only a few times. The chain is built from TRBV9 and TRBJ1-6, with a weak D call TRBD1 (6 bases). Trimming cost V 3 bases and J 6 bases, with 10 bases left between them. The germline V gene has CDR1 SGDLS and CDR2 YYNGEE. This CDR3 region has 14 residues. Here the CDR3 DNA reads TGTGCCAGCAGCGGGCAGGGGTTTAATTCACCCCTCCACTTT. Translation gives CASSGQGFNSPLHF.

The chain combines TRBV12-5 with TRBJ2-4; 14 bases line up with TRBD2. Germline V CDR1 and CDR2: LGHNT, FRNRAP. The V and J ends lost 0 bases and 1 base, in that order; junction bases with no gene match: 20. The CDR3 consists of 24 residues. The CDR3 loop reads CASGLVLGLAGEKDYFLAKNIQYF. Here the CDR3 DNA reads TGTGCTAGTGGTTTGGTACTGGGACTAGCGGGAGAGAAGGATTATTTTTTGGCCAAAAACATTCAGTACTTC. Variable domain in full (rest from reference TRBV12-5 and TRBJ2-4): DARVTQTPRHKVTEMGQEVTMRCQPILGHNTVFWYRQTMMQGLELLAYFRNRAPLDDSGMPKDRFSAEMPDATLATLKIQPSEPRDSAVYFCASGLVLGLAGEKDYFLAKNIQYFGAGTRLSVL.

This clone turned up a few times. The genes are TRBV10-1 and TRBJ2-1, with 7 bases matching TRBD2. CDR3 length equals 17 residues. Germline CDR1 is WNHNN and CDR2 is SYGVQD (reference sequence). Germline trimming cut 4 bases from V and 3 bases from J; bases unmatched to any gene: 12. The CDR3 sequence is CASSASPGLADYNEQFF. For the CDR3, the DNA is TGCGCCAGCAGTGCGTCTCCGGGCCTAGCGGACTACAATGAGCAGTTCTTC.

The chain recombines TRBV6-5 with TRBJ2-3; 7 nucleotides agree with TRBD1. The CDR3 sequence is 14 residues long. The V segment lost 6 bases and the J segment 2 bases; nucleotides outside the gene matches: 5. CDR1 MNHEY and CDR2 SVGAGI come from the germline V gene. The CDR3 DNA follows: TGTGCCAGCAGACCGACAGGGTCCACAGATACGCAGTATTTT. This encodes CASRPTGSTDTQYF.

V usage is TRBV13 and J usage is TRBJ2-2; D perhaps matches TRBD1 (5 bases). Germline V lookup: CDR1 PRHDT, CDR2 FYEKMQ (reference sequence). CDR3 length: 15 amino acids. Trimming removed 4 bases at V and 6 bases at J, with 15 bases between. The CDR3 loop is CASSSSGFMAGELFF. The CDR3 DNA is TGTGCCAGCAGCTCATCAGGGTTTATGGCCGGGGAGCTGTTTTTT.

The chain combines TRBV11-2 with TRBJ2-5, with D unclear. Trimming left V 5 bases short and J 0 bases short, with 4 bases between. The CDR3 runs to 12 residues. The germline CDR1 and CDR2 sequences are SGHAT and FQNNGV. The CDR3 is CASSQDQETQYF. The DNA of the CDR3 is TGTGCCAGCAGCCAGGACCAAGAGACCCAGTACTTC.

The chain uses TRBV6-5 and TRBJ1-6, with 12 nucleotides matching TRBD1. CDR3 size: 16 residues. The V gene's germline CDR1 is MNHEY and CDR2 SVGAGI. J lost 8 bases, V lost 4 bases, and 6 bases had no gene match. The CDR3 spells CASSSGTGGAYSPLHF. CDR3 in DNA: TGTGCCAGCAGTTCAGGGACAGGGGGCGCGTATTCACCCCTCCACTTT.

With respect to this clone: A junction boundary mismatches the germline segment, possibly from a read error. The rearrangement joins TRBV5-6 to TRBJ1-4; 7 bases map to TRBD1. Germline CDR1 is SGHDT and CDR2 is YYEEEE. The CDR3 is 14 residues long. In DNA form, the CDR3 reads TGTGCCAGCAGCTTGCGTACAGGGGTTGGCCCGTCGATGTTT. This gives the protein CASSLRTGVGPSMF. Full variable domain (outside the CDR3, taken from reference TRBV5-6 and TRBJ1-4): DAGVTQSPTHLIKTRGQQVTLRCSPKSGHDTVSWYQQALGQGPQFIFQYYEEEERQRGNFPDRFSGHQFPNYSSELNVNALLLGDSALYLCASSLRTGVGPSMFGSGTQLSVL.

A note on this clone: At the DNA level, this CDR3 is encoded by other sequences in the same sample as well. The CDR3 sequence: CASSLVSRDGGGQPQHF. CDR3 bases: TGTGCCAGCAGCTTAGTTAGTAGGGACGGGGGGGGGCAGCCCCAGCATTTT. This chain joins TRBV7-2 and TRBJ1-5, with a possible D match to TRBD1 (5 bases). There are 17 residues in the CDR3. CDR1 is SGHTA, CDR2 FQGNSA, per germline. The V end was cut by 1 base, the J end by 7 bases, with 20 bases between.